The 29 T cell receptor beta chains presented below share a single source sample, sequenced in a study of cytomegalovirus exposure and HLA in healthy donors. The PCR made use of 60 Vbeta and 13 Jbeta primers. Assay used: immunoSEQ multiplex PCR; TCRdb lists only in-frame clones, some missing. The sample holds roughly 150,000 clones, 60% to 80% seen once. Sequences were obtained from PBMCs. The receptors derive from a man in his late teens or twenties in good health and CMV-seropositive.

In this sample, this clone turned up once. V gene TRBV5-8 combines with J gene TRBJ1-1, with TRBD1 identical over 7 bases. The length of the CDR3 is 15 residues. The germline gives CDR1 SGHTS, CDR2 YDEGEE. V was clipped by 0 bases and J by 6 bases; unmatched bases: 8. For the CDR3, the DNA is TGTGCCAGCAGCTTGGCCCTTACAGGGGTATCTGAAGCTTTCTTT. Its protein product is CASSLALTGVSEAFF.

The chain employs TRBV4-2 and TRBJ2-5, with D possibly TRBD1 on 6 matching bases. CDR1 is LGHNA, CDR2 YNFKEQ, per germline. V lost 1 base, J lost 1 base, and 7 bases lay in between. This CDR3 spans 14 amino acids. CDR3 DNA: TGTGCCAGCAGCCAAGGGACAGTCCAAGAGACCCAGTACTTC. Translation gives CASSQGTVQETQYF.

This chain uses TRBV14 with TRBJ2-7; possibly TRBD2 for D (6 bases). Germline CDR1 and CDR2: SGHDN and FVKESK. V lost 2 bases, J lost 6 bases, and 11 bases lay in between. The CDR3 spans 13 residues. CDR3 in DNA: TGTGCCAGCAGCCAATCCCGGGGGTTCGAGCAGTACTTC. Amino acids: CASSQSRGFEQYF. Based on the CDR3 plus reference TRBV14 and TRBJ2-7, the full variable domain is EAGVTQFPSHSVIEKGQTVTLRCDPISGHDNLYWYRRVMGKEIKFLLHFVKESKQDESGMPNNRFLAERTGGTYSTLKVQPAELEDSGVYFCASSQSRGFEQYFGPGTRLTVT.

The J gene is TRBJ1-5, the V gene TRBV30; D perhaps matches TRBD1 (6 bases). This CDR3 is 15 amino acids long. Deletions cut 3 bases from V and 4 bases from J, with 16 bases between. Germline V lookup: CDR1 GTSNPN, CDR2 SVGIG (reference sequence). CDR3: CAWSPTGQFNQPQHF. CDR3 DNA: TGTGCCTGGAGCCCTACCGGACAGTTTAATCAGCCCCAGCATTTT.

V and J are TRBV29-1 and TRBJ2-3; 8 bases line up with TRBD1. J lost 6 bases, V lost 5 bases, and 7 bases had no gene match. Germline loops: CDR1 SQVTM, CDR2 ANQGSEA. The CDR3 length is 13 residues. DNA for the CDR3: TGCAGCGTTCAGGACAGGGTAGGCGATACGCAGTATTTT. Encoded protein: CSVQDRVGDTQYF.

The chain's CDR3 is CASSRLTDYNEQFF. CDR3 DNA: TGTGCCAGCTCCCGCTTGACAGATTACAATGAGCAGTTCTTC. This sequence joins TRBV18 and TRBJ2-1; tentatively, D is TRBD1 (5 bases). The germline CDR1 and CDR2 sequences are KGHSH and LQKENI. This CDR3 has 14 residues. Trimming removed 6 bases from V and 4 bases from J, with 13 bases in between.

This chain connects TRBV10-3 to TRBJ2-5; 9 bases match TRBD1. Germline trimming cut 5 bases from V and 11 bases from J; bases unmatched to any gene: 15. The germline gives CDR1 ENHRY, CDR2 SYGVKD. The CDR3 is made up of 15 amino acids. DNA for the CDR3: TGTGCCATCAGTCCCGGGACAGGGAGCCGTGGTGAGCAGTACTTC. Its protein product is CAISPGTGSRGEQYF.

The genes are TRBV19 and TRBJ1-5, with 8 nucleotides matching TRBD1. V was clipped by 2 bases and J by 5 bases; unmatched bases: 5. The length of the CDR3 is 15 residues. CDR1 is LNHDA and CDR2 is SQIVND in the germline V gene (reference sequence). This CDR3 is CASSISSRGHQPQHF. The CDR3 DNA is TGTGCCAGTAGTATAAGCTCCAGGGGGCATCAGCCCCAGCATTTT.

V gene TRBV28 combines with J gene TRBJ2-7; D is perhaps TRBD2 (6 bases). The germline V gene encodes CDR1 MDHEN and CDR2 SYDVKM. Trimming stripped 2 bases from V and 3 bases from J, with 26 bases between. The CDR3 spans 19 residues. CDR3 bases: TGTGCCAGCAGTTTACAGCGGGTTCGTAAAAGATCCTCCCACTACGAGCAGTACTTC. This codes for CASSLQRVRKRSSHYEQYF.

The V gene is TRBV6-1, the J gene TRBJ2-1; TRBD2 agrees at 10 bases. The CDR3 loop spans 15 amino acids. Germline V CDR1 and CDR2: MNHNS, SASEGT. The V gene end was trimmed by 5 bases and the J gene end by 7 bases; junction bases not matched to a gene: 8. The CDR3 coding sequence is TGTGCCAGCAGTACCCTAGCGGGAGTAATAAATGAGCAGTTCTTC. Its translation: CASSTLAGVINEQFF.

This chain links TRBV29-1 with TRBJ2-1; 10 bases are shared with TRBD2. Germline loops: CDR1 SQVTM, CDR2 ANQGSEA. This CDR3 is 13 amino acids long. Germline trimming cut 7 bases from V and 8 bases from J; bases unmatched to any gene: 8. CDR3 sequence (DNA): TGCAGCGGCCTTAGCGGGAGGAGTGATGAGCAGTTCTTC. Protein sequence: CSGLSGRSDEQFF.

Notes on this clone: Other DNA sequences within the sample encode an identical CDR3. The chain couples TRBV6-5 to TRBJ2-7; the D gene is possibly TRBD1 (5 bases). The V gene's germline CDR1 is MNHEY and CDR2 SVGAGI. The length of the CDR3 is 13 residues. Trimming left V 5 bases short and J 3 bases short, with 11 bases between. The CDR3 DNA reads as TGTGCCAGCAGTCGGCAGGGTTTCTACGAGCAGTACTTC. As protein: CASSRQGFYEQYF.

The chain carries TRBV7-9 and TRBJ2-1; D is undetermined. From germline, CDR1 is SEHNR and CDR2 FQNEAQ (reference sequence). The CDR3 spans 13 residues. With 1 base removed from V and 12 bases from J, the gap between germline ends came to 13 bases. CDR3 residues: CASSLGVVTGQFF. In DNA form, the CDR3 reads TGTGCCAGCAGCTTAGGTGTGGTGACGGGGCAGTTCTTC.

CDR3 nucleotide sequence: TGTGCCAGCAGTTATCTCGGCCGGGGCGAGCAGTACTTC. Amino acids: CASSYLGRGEQYF. This chain joins TRBV6-6 and TRBJ2-7, with D possibly matching TRBD2 (5 bases). The germline gives CDR1 MNHNY, CDR2 SVGAGI (reference sequence). CDR3 length: 13 residues. V was cut by 3 bases and J by 6 bases, with 12 bases left in between.

V gene TRBV27 combines with J gene TRBJ1-2; D uncertain. The CDR3 is 15 amino acids. Germline CDR1 reads MNHEY; CDR2 reads SMNVEV (reference sequence). V gave up 2 bases and J gave up 4 bases, with 14 bases separating them. CDR3 sequence: CASSLRLHAGYGYTF. In DNA form, the CDR3 reads TGTGCCAGCAGTTTACGCCTACATGCAGGCTATGGCTACACCTTC.

J is TRBJ2-7 and V is TRBV18; TRBD1 might be the D (6 bases). Germline CDR1 reads KGHSH; CDR2 reads LQKENI. This CDR3 contains 14 residues. V was clipped by 0 bases and J by 5 bases, with 11 bases between them. The CDR3 nucleotides read TGTGCCAGCTCACCACCGGCAGGGGTCCACGAGCAGTACTTC. Protein product: CASSPPAGVHEQYF.

The chain uses TRBV4-1 and TRBJ2-5; D perhaps matches TRBD2 (6 bases). CDR1 and CDR2 (germline): MGHRA, YSYEKL. CDR3 length equals 13 residues. Trimming left V 0 bases short and J 14 bases short, with 16 bases between. Here the CDR3 reads CASSQDLSREAYF. In DNA, the CDR3 is TGCGCCAGCAGCCAAGATTTGTCGCGGGAAGCATACTTC.

The V call is TRBV4-1, the J call TRBJ2-7, with 8 bases fitting TRBD1. Germline values: CDR1 MGHRA, CDR2 YSYEKL. Trimming took 4 bases from V and 3 from J; bases not matched to a gene: 8. The CDR3 length is 15 residues. The CDR3 DNA is TGCGCCAGCAGCCCCGGACAGGGCCGAGACTACGAGCAGTACTTC. The encoded protein is CASSPGQGRDYEQYF.

A word on this clone: Other DNA sequences from this sample encode an identical CDR3 as well. This chain joins TRBV30 and TRBJ1-1; D might be TRBD1 (6 bases). This CDR3 has 14 amino acids. Germline CDR1 reads GTSNPN; CDR2 reads SVGIG (reference sequence). V shed 0 bases and J shed 4 bases, with 12 bases lying between them. As DNA, the CDR3 is TGTGCCTGGAGTGTTAGAGGGGGGGGCACTGAAGCTTTCTTT. Translated, it gives CAWSVRGGGTEAFF.

This rearrangement joins TRBV30 to TRBJ1-2; D unclear. The ends were cut back, 0 bases at V and 7 bases at J, with 6 bases in the middle. This CDR3 spans 11 amino acids. Germline V gene lookup returns CDR1 GTSNPN and CDR2 SVGIG (reference sequence). This CDR3 is CAWSVSSGYTF. For the CDR3, the DNA is TGTGCCTGGAGTGTATCGAGTGGCTACACCTTC.

Only a few counts were recorded for this clone. CDR3: CASSTGHSYEQYF. The DNA of the CDR3 is TGTGCCAGTAGTACGGGACACTCCTACGAGCAGTACTTC. V is TRBV19 and J is TRBJ2-7; D might be TRBD1 (6 bases). V lost 4 bases to trimming and J lost 0 bases, with 7 bases between them. The length of the CDR3 is 13 residues. Germline CDR1 reads LNHDA; CDR2 reads SQIVND (reference sequence).

This clone was seen just once. The chain is built from TRBV12-5 and TRBJ1-1; D is perhaps TRBD1 (5 bases). There are 15 residues in the CDR3. V was cut by 5 bases and J by 4 bases, with 17 bases left in between. The germline V gene has CDR1 LGHNT and CDR2 FRNRAP. In DNA, the CDR3 is TGTGCTAGTGGTCTAGGGGTCATGAAGGGCACTGAAGCTTTCTTT. This sequence encodes CASGLGVMKGTEAFF.

This rearrangement joins TRBV5-1 to TRBJ2-2; 9 bases fit TRBD1. V dropped 4 bases and J dropped 5; count of bases not matched to a gene: 6. The CDR3 is made up of 15 amino acids. CDR1 and CDR2 (germline): SGHRS, YFSETQ. For the CDR3, the DNA is TGCGCCAGCAGCCCGGGACAGGGTATAACCGGGGAGCTGTTTTTT. Protein sequence: CASSPGQGITGELFF.

The rearrangement links TRBV30 to TRBJ1-5; D is ambiguous. V was shortened by 0 bases and J by 7 bases, with 7 bases between the two germline ends. Per germline, CDR1 GTSNPN and CDR2 SVGIG (reference sequence). This CDR3 spans 12 amino acids. This CDR3 is CAWSVQKQPQHF. CDR3 bases: TGTGCCTGGAGTGTACAGAAACAGCCCCAGCATTTT.

This rearrangement joins TRBV6-1 to TRBJ1-1; TRBD1 might be the D (6 bases). V lost 9 bases and J lost 7, with 18 bases in between. Germline assignment: CDR1 MNHNS and CDR2 SASEGT. The CDR3 is 13 residues long. DNA for the CDR3: TGTGCCAGTATGTCACAGGGAGTTGGTGAAGCTTTCTTT. Amino acids: CASMSQGVGEAFF.

The CDR3, as DNA: TGTGCCAGCAGTGCGCTGGCGGGAGGGGTAGAGACCCAGTACTTC. This sequence encodes CASSALAGGVETQYF. The J gene is TRBJ2-5, the V gene TRBV28; 9 nucleotides agree with TRBD2. CDR3 size: 15 residues. Germline V gene sequence: CDR1 MDHEN, CDR2 SYDVKM. V shed 5 bases, J shed 4 bases, and the junction held 8 bases outside the gene matches.

The chain has TRBV4-1 and TRBJ2-1; 9 nucleotides align to TRBD2. CDR3 length: 17 amino acids. V gave up 4 bases and J gave up 0 bases; unmatched junction bases: 7. CDR1 is MGHRA, CDR2 YSYEKL, per germline. For the CDR3, the DNA is TGCGCCAGCAGCCTAGCGGGAGTTCTCGGCTCCTACAATGAGCAGTTCTTC. Its protein product is CASSLAGVLGSYNEQFF.

This clone was observed a few times. The CDR3 DNA reads as TGTGCCAGTACCAGACAGGGGCAGACAGATACGCAGTATTTT. It encodes CASTRQGQTDTQYF. The V and J genes are TRBV19 and TRBJ2-3, with TRBD1 identical over 8 bases. CDR3 size: 14 residues. Germline-derived CDR1 and CDR2 are LNHDA and SQIVND (reference sequence). Germline trimming cut 7 bases from V and 3 bases from J; bases unmatched to any gene: 6.

The J gene is TRBJ2-2, the V gene TRBV28; 8 bases align to TRBD2. The CDR3 is made up of 16 amino acids. Trimming at V came to 5 bases and at J to 4 bases, leaving 9 bases not matched to a gene. CDR1 and CDR2 from the germline V gene are MDHEN and SYDVKM. CDR3 sequence (DNA): TGTGCCAGCAGTAGGAGCGGGAGTAAAACCACCGGGGAGCTGTTTTTT. It specifies CASSRSGSKTTGELFF.